The next 25 T cell receptor beta chains were all read from a single sample in a study of human T cells and chemical hapten exposure (dated by TCRdb to the early 2020s). Library construction relied on RACE. The listed sequencing device is NextSeq 500. TCRdb reprocessed the public reads (quality trimming at Q25 with fastp, clone calling with MiXCR) and kept in-frame beta chains. Every entry covers one CDR3 protein and lists the most common genes and DNA from its rows. The sample includes tens of thousands of distinct CDR3 sequences, with over 9% observed a single time. Of the sample, 27% falls within the top ten clones. The time point label, as the study defines it: pre-sensitization, week 0. The label giving this sample's treatment or condition can be read as: therapeutic diphenylcyclopropenone sensitization with weekly scalp DPC. Total RNA was extracted from unfractionated whole blood that had been collected in Tempus Blood RNA tubes.

The sequenced sample was whole blood, obtained in connection with sensitization to the hapten diphenylcyclopropenone (DPC). Receptors originate from a man in his forties or fifties with alopecia areata. Some clones in this sample may be carry-over from other donors' samples.

In its sample, this clonotype was seen many times. The chain combines TRBV12-3 or TRBV12-4 with TRBJ2-6, with D unclear. This CDR3 has 14 amino acids. The V and J ends lost 6 bases and 2 bases respectively, with 8 bases between them. The CDR3 here is CASSATAGANVLTF. In nucleotides, the CDR3 is TGTGCCAGCAGCGCGACGGCTGGGGCCAACGTCCTGACTTTC.

This clonotype was detected many times. The chain uses TRBV11-2 and TRBJ1-2; D not certain. This CDR3 is 13 amino acids long. Deletions cut 0 bases from V and 8 bases from J, with 10 bases between. CDR1 and CDR2 from the germline V gene are SGHAT and FQNNGV. CDR3 nucleotide sequence: TGTGCCAGCAGCTTAGAACAATCTGGCGGCTACACCTTC. Its translation is CASSLEQSGGYTF.

This clonotype was seen ten or more times. The chain is built from TRBV6-2 or TRBV6-3 and TRBJ2-7; 8 bases map to TRBD1. The germline V gene encodes CDR1 MNHEY and CDR2 SVGEGT. The CDR3 sequence is 15 residues long. Germline trimming cut 5 bases from V and 1 base from J; bases unmatched to any gene: 7. CDR3 residues: CASSRAGTGSYEQYF. DNA of the CDR3: TGTGCCAGCAGTCGAGCCGGGACAGGATCCTACGAGCAGTACTTC.

This clonotype was found many times. The genes are TRBV20-1 and TRBJ2-6; 9 bases line up with TRBD1. From germline, CDR1 is DFQATT and CDR2 SNEGSKA (reference sequence). This CDR3 has 19 residues. V shed 2 bases, J shed 0 bases, and the junction held 11 bases outside the gene matches. The CDR3 loop reads CSARSLTGTGSSGANVLTF. CDR3 nucleotides: TGCAGTGCTAGAAGCCTAACCGGGACAGGGTCCTCTGGGGCCAACGTCCTGACTTTC.

This clonotype was seen many times. The V and J genes are TRBV25-1 and TRBJ1-2, with no clear D. Looked up from germline, CDR1 is MGHDK and CDR2 is SYGVNS. V was cut by 6 bases and J by 5 bases, with 7 bases left in between. The CDR3 totals 11 residues. The CDR3, as DNA: TGTGCCAGCAGGTTTGGGTATGGCTACACCTTC. It encodes CASRFGYGYTF.

This chain links TRBV5-1 with TRBJ1-6; D gene unclear. The CDR3 extends over 14 amino acids. Trimming shortened V by 1 base and J by 6 bases, and 8 bases separated the two germline ends. Germline CDR1 and CDR2: SGHRS and YFSETQ. The CDR3 DNA sequence: TGCGCCAGCAGCTTGACAGAAAGTAATTCACCCCTCCACTTT. This translates into CASSLTESNSPLHF.

Worth noting for this clonotype: It may be a read error: a sequence one base away is much more abundant. The rearrangement uses TRBV28 and TRBJ1-4; tentatively, D is TRBD1 (5 bases). Germline CDR1 and CDR2: MDHEN and SYDVKM. This CDR3 contains 15 residues. CDR3 protein: CVSSWEGGGGEKLFF. DNA for the CDR3: TGTGTCAGCAGTTGGGAGGGAGGTGGGGGTGAAAAACTGTTTTTT.

The chain links TRBV7-6 to TRBJ2-3; TRBD2 agrees at 9 bases. This CDR3 contains 16 residues. Unmatched junction bases numbered 9, after V lost 5 bases and J lost 3 bases. The germline gives CDR1 SGHVS, CDR2 FNYEAQ. The CDR3 sequence is CASSPQLAGTTDTQYF. CDR3 DNA sequence: TGTGCCAGCAGCCCCCAACTAGCGGGCACGACAGATACGCAGTATTTT.

This clonotype was detected many times. This chain uses TRBV6-2 or TRBV6-3 with TRBJ2-2; D may be TRBD1 (5 bases). The CDR3 runs 14 residues. V was cut by 6 bases and J by 0 bases, with 8 bases left in between. Looked up from germline, CDR1 is MNHEY and CDR2 is SVGEGT. The DNA of the CDR3 is TGTGCCAGCAGGAGGACAACGAACACCGGGGAGCTGTTTTTT. It yields the protein CASRRTTNTGELFF.

This clonotype has ten or more counts. The rearrangement uses TRBV12-3 or TRBV12-4 and TRBJ1-1; D might be TRBD1 (6 bases). Trimming stripped 6 bases from V and 6 bases from J, with 14 bases between. The CDR3 totals 13 residues. CDR3 loop: CASSLVGAAEAFF. The CDR3 region has the DNA TGTGCCAGCAGCCTAGTGGGGGCCGCTGAAGCTTTCTTT.

This clonotype was observed a handful of times. The chain is built from TRBV25-1 and TRBJ2-7; no clear D gene. The germline CDR1 and CDR2 sequences are MGHDK and SYGVNS. The CDR3 length is 11 residues. Trimming took off 0 bases at V and 10 bases at J, with 7 bases between the two ends. CDR3 in DNA: TGTGCCAGCAGTGAATATCGTCATCAGTACTTC. It translates to CASSEYRHQYF.

This clonotype was recorded at least ten times. This chain connects TRBV20-1 to TRBJ2-7; TRBD2 is a possible D gene (6 bases). The length of the CDR3 is 13 residues. The germline V gene has CDR1 DFQATT and CDR2 SNEGSKA (reference sequence). Trimming cost V 2 bases and J 0 bases, with 8 bases left between them. The CDR3 sequence: CSARRGVSYEQYF. The DNA for the CDR3 is TGCAGTGCTAGACGCGGGGTCTCCTACGAGCAGTACTTC.

This clonotype was observed a few times. V and J are TRBV9 and TRBJ2-3, with 12 positions matching TRBD2. The germline CDR1 and CDR2 sequences are SGDLS and YYNGEE. Unmatched junction bases numbered 9, after V lost 3 bases and J lost 7 bases. The CDR3 spans 16 residues. DNA for the CDR3: TGTGCCAGCAGCGCCTCTAGCGGGAGGGCCCTAAATACGCAGTATTTT. This translates into CASSASSGRALNTQYF. Using reference TRBV9 and TRBJ2-3 for the parts outside the CDR3, the full variable domain is DSGVTQTPKHLITATGQRVTLRCSPRSGDLSVYWYQQSLDQGLQFLIQYYNGEERAKGNILERFSAQQFPDLHSELNLSSLELGDSALYFCASSASSGRALNTQYFGPGTRLTVL.

The chain recombines TRBV12-5 with TRBJ1-1; D possibly corresponds to TRBD1 (6 bases). CDR3 length: 16 residues. V shed 2 bases and J shed 1 base, with 14 bases lying between them. The germline V gene has CDR1 LGHNT and CDR2 FRNRAP. CDR3 residues: CASGLLRGQGNTEAFF. The DNA of the CDR3 is TGTGCTAGTGGTTTGCTGCGGGGGCAAGGGAACACTGAAGCTTTCTTT. Full variable domain (rest looked up from reference TRBV12-5 and TRBJ1-1): DARVTQTPRHKVTEMGQEVTMRCQPILGHNTVFWYRQTMMQGLELLAYFRNRAPLDDSGMPKDRFSAEMPDATLATLKIQPSEPRDSAVYFCASGLLRGQGNTEAFFGQGTRLTVV.

J is TRBJ2-7 and V is TRBV20-1; TRBD2 agrees at 8 bases. CDR1 and CDR2 from the germline V gene are DFQATT and SNEGSKA (reference sequence). With V trimmed by 0 bases and J by 4 bases, 11 bases remained unmatched. CDR3 length: 16 residues. The CDR3 spells CSARDPTSGDVYEQYF. The DNA for the CDR3 is TGCAGTGCTAGAGATCCTACTAGCGGCGACGTTTACGAGCAGTACTTC.

The rearrangement joins TRBV29-1 to TRBJ2-7; D may correspond to TRBD1 or TRBD2 (5 bases each). Germline values: CDR1 SQVTM, CDR2 ANQGSEA. CDR3 length: 12 residues. Trimming left V 6 bases short and J 6 bases short, with 15 bases between. This CDR3 is CSVRVGVVEQYF. CDR3 DNA: TGCAGCGTGCGGGTGGGGGTCGTCGAGCAGTACTTC.

This clonotype was seen ten or more times. The J gene is TRBJ1-4, the V gene TRBV7-2, with 7 positions matching TRBD1. This CDR3 contains 15 residues. V shed 5 bases, J shed 6 bases, and the junction held 9 bases outside the gene matches. Germline CDR1 and CDR2: SGHTA and FQGNSA. In DNA, the CDR3 is TGTGCCAGCAGCCCCGGGACAGCCCTATATGAAAAACTGTTTTTT. This gives the protein CASSPGTALYEKLFF. The full variable domain, completed using reference TRBV7-2 and TRBJ1-4, is GAGVSQSPSNKVTEKGKDVELRCDPISGHTALYWYRQSLGQGLEFLIYFQGNSAPDKSGLPSDRFSAERTGGSVSTLTIQRTQQEDSAVYLCASSPGTALYEKLFFGSGTQLSVL.

This clonotype was seen many times. The CDR3 nucleotides are TGTGCCAGCAGCCTTTATGAGCCCTCTGGAAACACCATATATTTT. Amino acid sequence: CASSLYEPSGNTIYF. This chain links TRBV14 with TRBJ1-3; D remains ambiguous. With 4 bases removed from V and 0 bases from J, the gap between germline ends came to 10 bases. The length of the CDR3 is 15 residues. Germline loops: CDR1 SGHDN, CDR2 FVKESK.

The chain combines TRBV10-3 with TRBJ2-7, with TRBD1 as a possible D gene (5 bases). With 10 bases removed from V and 1 base from J, the gap between germline ends came to 14 bases. The CDR3 length is 13 residues. Germline assignment: CDR1 ENHRY and CDR2 SYGVKD. The CDR3: CATQQGDSYEQYF. The CDR3 region has the DNA TGTGCCACCCAGCAAGGGGATTCCTACGAGCAGTACTTC.

The J gene is TRBJ2-7, the V gene TRBV6-5; 8 nucleotides align to TRBD1. The junction had 4 bases not matched to a gene; V was cut back by 6 bases and J by 0 bases. There are 14 residues in the CDR3. Germline lookup yields CDR1 MNHEY and CDR2 SVGAGI. This CDR3 is CASSFDRGSYEQYF. The CDR3 DNA reads TGTGCCAGCAGCTTTGACAGGGGCTCCTACGAGCAGTACTTC.

The chain couples TRBV3-1 to TRBJ2-1; TRBD2 matches 11 bases. CDR1 is LGHDT, CDR2 YNNKEL, per germline (reference sequence). J gave up 7 bases and V 0 bases, and 5 bases lay outside the gene matches. The CDR3 has 16 residues. CDR3 protein: CASSQEISSGRNEQFF. The CDR3 DNA reads TGTGCCAGCAGCCAAGAAATATCTAGCGGGAGGAATGAGCAGTTCTTC.

This clonotype was observed many times. The chain uses TRBV6-5 and TRBJ2-3; no clear D gene. The CDR3 loop spans 12 amino acids. CDR1 and CDR2 (germline): MNHEY, SVGAGI. Trimming stripped 4 bases from V and 2 bases from J, with 4 bases between. The CDR3 reads CASSSATDTQYF. The CDR3 bases are TGTGCCAGCAGTTCGGCCACAGATACGCAGTATTTT.

The chain joins TRBV28 to TRBJ2-7; D may be TRBD1 (6 bases). Germline V gene data show CDR1 as MDHEN and CDR2 as SYDVKM. This CDR3 region has 13 residues. Trimming left V 5 bases short and J 6 bases short, with 14 bases between. The CDR3 sequence: CASSSQGTGEQYF. The CDR3 DNA follows: TGTGCCAGCAGTAGTCAGGGGACCGGCGAGCAGTACTTC. Drawing the rest from reference TRBV28 and TRBJ2-7, the complete variable domain is DVKVTQSSRYLVKRTGEKVFLECVQDMDHENMFWYRQDPGLGLRLIYFSYDVKMKEKGDIPEGYSVSREKKERFSLILESASTNQTSMYLCASSSQGTGEQYFGPGTRLTVT.

This clonotype has more than one count but fewer than ten. The CDR3 bases are TGCAGCGGGATTTCCTCCTACGAGCAGTACTTC. Its translation: CSGISSYEQYF. V gene TRBV29-1 combines with J gene TRBJ2-7; D is uncertain. The germline V gene encodes CDR1 SQVTM and CDR2 ANQGSEA. The CDR3 runs to 11 residues. V lost 7 bases and J 0 bases, leaving 7 bases between the germline ends.

In this sample, this clonotype turned up many times. This sequence joins TRBV28 and TRBJ1-5; TRBD1 aligns across 10 bases. V lost 6 bases, J lost 5 bases, and 1 base stayed unmatched. The germline V gene encodes CDR1 MDHEN and CDR2 SYDVKM. CDR3 length: 13 amino acids. The CDR3 reads CASRGQGDQPQHF. CDR3 bases: TGTGCCAGCAGAGGACAGGGGGATCAGCCCCAGCATTTT.